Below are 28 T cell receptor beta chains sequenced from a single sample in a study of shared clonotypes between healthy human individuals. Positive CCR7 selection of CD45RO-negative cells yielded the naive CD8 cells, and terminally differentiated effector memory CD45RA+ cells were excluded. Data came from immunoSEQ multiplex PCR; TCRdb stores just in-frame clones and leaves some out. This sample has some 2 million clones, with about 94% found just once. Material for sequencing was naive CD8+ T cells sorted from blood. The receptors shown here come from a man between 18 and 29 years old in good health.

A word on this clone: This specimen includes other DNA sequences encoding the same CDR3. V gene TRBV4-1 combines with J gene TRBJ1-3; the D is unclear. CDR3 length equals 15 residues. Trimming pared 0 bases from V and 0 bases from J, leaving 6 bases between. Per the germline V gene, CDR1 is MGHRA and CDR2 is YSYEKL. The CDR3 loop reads CASSQDRDSGNTIYF. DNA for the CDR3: TGCGCCAGCAGCCAAGATCGGGACTCTGGAAACACCATATATTTT.

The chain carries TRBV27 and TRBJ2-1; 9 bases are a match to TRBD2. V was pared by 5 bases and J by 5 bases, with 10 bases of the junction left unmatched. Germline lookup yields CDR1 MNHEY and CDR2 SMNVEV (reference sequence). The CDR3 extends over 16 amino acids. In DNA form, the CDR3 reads TGTGCCAGCAGTGGCCACCTAGCGGGGACGCACAATGAGCAGTTCTTC. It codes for CASSGHLAGTHNEQFF.

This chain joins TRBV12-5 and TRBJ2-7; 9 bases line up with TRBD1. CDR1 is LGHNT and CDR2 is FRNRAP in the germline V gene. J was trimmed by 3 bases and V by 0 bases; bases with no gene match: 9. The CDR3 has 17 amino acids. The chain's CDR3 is CASGLVIGDRVFYEQYF. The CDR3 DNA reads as TGTGCTAGTGGTTTGGTAATTGGGGACAGGGTATTCTACGAGCAGTACTTC.

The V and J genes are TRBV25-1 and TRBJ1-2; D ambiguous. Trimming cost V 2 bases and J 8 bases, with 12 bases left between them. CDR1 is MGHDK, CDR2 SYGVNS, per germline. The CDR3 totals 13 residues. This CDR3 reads CASSEGRGVGYTF. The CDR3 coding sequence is TGTGCCAGCAGTGAAGGACGGGGTGTAGGCTACACCTTC.

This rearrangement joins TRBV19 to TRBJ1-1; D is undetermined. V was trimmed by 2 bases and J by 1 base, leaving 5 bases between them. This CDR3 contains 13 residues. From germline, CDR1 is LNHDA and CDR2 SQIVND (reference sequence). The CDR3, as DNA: TGTGCCAGTAGTATATCGTCGAACACTGAAGCTTTCTTT. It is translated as CASSISSNTEAFF.

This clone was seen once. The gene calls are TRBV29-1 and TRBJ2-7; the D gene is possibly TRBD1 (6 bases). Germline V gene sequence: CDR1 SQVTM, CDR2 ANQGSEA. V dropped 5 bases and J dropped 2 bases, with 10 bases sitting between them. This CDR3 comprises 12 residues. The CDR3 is CSVRWTAYEQYF. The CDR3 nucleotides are TGCAGCGTTCGGTGGACAGCCTACGAGCAGTACTTC.

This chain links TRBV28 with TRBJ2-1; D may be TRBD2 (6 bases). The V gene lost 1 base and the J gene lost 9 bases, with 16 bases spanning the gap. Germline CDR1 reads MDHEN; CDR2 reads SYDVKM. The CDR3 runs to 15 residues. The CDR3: CASSLLAGKTSEQFF. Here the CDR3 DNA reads TGTGCCAGCAGTTTATTGGCGGGGAAAACGAGTGAGCAGTTCTTC. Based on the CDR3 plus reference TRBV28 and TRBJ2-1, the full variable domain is DVKVTQSSRYLVKRTGEKVFLECVQDMDHENMFWYRQDPGLGLRLIYFSYDVKMKEKGDIPEGYSVSREKKERFSLILESASTNQTSMYLCASSLLAGKTSEQFFGPGTRLTVL.

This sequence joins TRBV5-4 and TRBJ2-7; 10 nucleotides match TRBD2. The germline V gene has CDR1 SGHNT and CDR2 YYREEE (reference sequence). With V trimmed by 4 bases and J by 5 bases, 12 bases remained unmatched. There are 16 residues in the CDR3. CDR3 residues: CASSPIGAGGPHEQYF. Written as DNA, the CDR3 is TGTGCCAGCAGCCCGATTGGAGCGGGAGGGCCCCACGAGCAGTACTTC.

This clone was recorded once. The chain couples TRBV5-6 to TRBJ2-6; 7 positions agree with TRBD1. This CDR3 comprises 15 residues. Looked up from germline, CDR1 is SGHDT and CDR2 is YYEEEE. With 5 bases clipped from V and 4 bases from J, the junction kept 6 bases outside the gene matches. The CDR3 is CASSPGGTGANVLTF. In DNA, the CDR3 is TGTGCCAGCAGTCCAGGGGGAACCGGGGCCAACGTCCTGACTTTC.

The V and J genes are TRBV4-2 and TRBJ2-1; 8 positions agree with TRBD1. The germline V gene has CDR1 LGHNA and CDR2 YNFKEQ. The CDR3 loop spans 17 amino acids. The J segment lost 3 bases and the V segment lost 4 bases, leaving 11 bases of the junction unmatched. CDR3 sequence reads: CASSRSIGQGGYNEQFF. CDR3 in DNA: TGTGCCAGCAGCCGCTCGATTGGACAGGGTGGCTACAATGAGCAGTTCTTC.

In DNA form, the CDR3 reads TGTGCCAGCAGCTTGCCAGGGTCGGACTACGAGCAGTACTTC. This translates into CASSLPGSDYEQYF. J is TRBJ2-7 and V is TRBV7-9, with D possibly matching TRBD1 (5 bases). This CDR3 comprises 14 residues. Germline V gene lookup returns CDR1 SEHNR and CDR2 FQNEAQ (reference sequence). Trimming cost V 3 bases and J 3 bases, with 12 bases left between them.

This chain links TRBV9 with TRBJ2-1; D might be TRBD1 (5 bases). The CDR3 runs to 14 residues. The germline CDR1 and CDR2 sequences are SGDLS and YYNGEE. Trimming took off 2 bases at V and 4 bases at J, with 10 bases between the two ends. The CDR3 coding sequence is TGTGCCAGCAGCGTGGCCGACAGTTACAATGAGCAGTTCTTC. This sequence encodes CASSVADSYNEQFF.

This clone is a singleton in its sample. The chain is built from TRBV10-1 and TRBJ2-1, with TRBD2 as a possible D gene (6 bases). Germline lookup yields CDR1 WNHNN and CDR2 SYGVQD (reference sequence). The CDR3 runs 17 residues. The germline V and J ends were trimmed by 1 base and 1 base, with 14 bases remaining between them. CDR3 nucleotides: TGCGCCAGCAGTGAGTTAGAGCCAGGAGGGTCCTACAATGAGCAGTTCTTC. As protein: CASSELEPGGSYNEQFF.

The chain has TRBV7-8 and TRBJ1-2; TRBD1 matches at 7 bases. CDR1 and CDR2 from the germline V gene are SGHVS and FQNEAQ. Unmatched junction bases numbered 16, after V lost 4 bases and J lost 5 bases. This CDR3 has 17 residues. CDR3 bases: TGTGCCAGCAGCTCCCGGGCAGGGGGGGATTGGTTTTATGGCTACACCTTC. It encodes CASSSRAGGDWFYGYTF.

CDR3 DNA sequence: TGCAGCGCGATTCCTAGCGGTCTCACAGATACGCAGTATTTT. Its protein product is CSAIPSGLTDTQYF. The chain has TRBV29-1 and TRBJ2-3, with 7 bases fitting TRBD2. Germline V CDR1 and CDR2: SQVTM, ANQGSEA. The junction had 9 bases not matched to a gene; V was cut back by 7 bases and J by 2 bases. CDR3 length: 14 amino acids.

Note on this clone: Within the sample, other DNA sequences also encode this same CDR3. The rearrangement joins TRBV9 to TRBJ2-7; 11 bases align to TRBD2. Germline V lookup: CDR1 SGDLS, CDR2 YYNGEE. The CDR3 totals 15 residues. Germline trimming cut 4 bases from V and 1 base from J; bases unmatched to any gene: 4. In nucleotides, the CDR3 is TGTGCCAGCAGCCTCACTAGCGGGAGTTCCTACGAGCAGTACTTC. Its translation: CASSLTSGSSYEQYF.

The CDR3 region has the DNA TGTGCCAGCAGTGATTGGGGGACGATATATGGCTACACCTTC. Translation gives CASSDWGTIYGYTF. The V gene is TRBV6-1, the J gene TRBJ1-2; possible D gene TRBD1, 5 bases. The germline gives CDR1 MNHNS, CDR2 SASEGT. Trimming removed 3 bases at V and 5 bases at J, with 13 bases between. The CDR3 totals 14 residues.

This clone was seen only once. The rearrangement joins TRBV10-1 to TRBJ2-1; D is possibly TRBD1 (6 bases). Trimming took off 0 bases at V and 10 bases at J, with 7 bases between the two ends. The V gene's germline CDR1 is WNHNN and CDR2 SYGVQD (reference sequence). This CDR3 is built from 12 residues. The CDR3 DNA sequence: TGCGCCAGCAGTGAGTCTACAGGGGAGCAGTTCTTC. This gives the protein CASSESTGEQFF.

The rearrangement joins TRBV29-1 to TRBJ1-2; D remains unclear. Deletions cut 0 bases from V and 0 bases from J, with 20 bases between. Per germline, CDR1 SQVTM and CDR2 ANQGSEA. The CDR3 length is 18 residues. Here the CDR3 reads CSVEDPASTLGANYGYTF. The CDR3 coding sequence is TGCAGCGTTGAAGATCCCGCCAGTACTCTGGGAGCTAACTATGGCTACACCTTC.

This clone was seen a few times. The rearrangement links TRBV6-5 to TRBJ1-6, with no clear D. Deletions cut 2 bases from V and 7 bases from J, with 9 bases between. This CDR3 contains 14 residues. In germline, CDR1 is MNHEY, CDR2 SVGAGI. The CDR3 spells CASSYETLNSPLHF. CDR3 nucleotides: TGTGCCAGCAGTTACGAGACTCTCAATTCACCCCTCCACTTT.

The DNA for the CDR3 is TGTGCCAGCAAGTCAAGGGACTCCCTCGAGCAGTACTTC. This translates into CASKSRDSLEQYF. The chain is built from TRBV2 and TRBJ2-7; D may be TRBD2 (6 bases). The CDR3 is 13 amino acids. Germline V lookup: CDR1 SNHLY, CDR2 FYNNEI. V was clipped by 7 bases and J by 6 bases, with 16 bases between them.

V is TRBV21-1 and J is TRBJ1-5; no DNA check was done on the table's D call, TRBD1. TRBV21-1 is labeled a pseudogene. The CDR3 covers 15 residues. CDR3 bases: TGTGCCAGCACCCCTTGTGGCAGGAGCAATCAGCCCCAGCATTTT. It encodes CASTPCGRSNQPQHF.

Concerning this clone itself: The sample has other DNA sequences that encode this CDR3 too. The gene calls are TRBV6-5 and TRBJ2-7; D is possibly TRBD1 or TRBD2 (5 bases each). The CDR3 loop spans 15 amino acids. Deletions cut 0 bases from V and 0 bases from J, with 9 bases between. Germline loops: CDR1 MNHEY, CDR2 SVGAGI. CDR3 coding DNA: TGTGCCAGCAGTTACTCGGGGACCGACTCCTACGAGCAGTACTTC. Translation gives CASSYSGTDSYEQYF.

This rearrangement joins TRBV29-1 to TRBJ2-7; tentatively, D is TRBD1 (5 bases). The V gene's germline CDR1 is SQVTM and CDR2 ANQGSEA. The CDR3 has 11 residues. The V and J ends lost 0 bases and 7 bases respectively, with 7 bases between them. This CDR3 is CSVEEGAEQYF. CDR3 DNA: TGCAGCGTTGAAGAAGGGGCTGAGCAGTACTTC.

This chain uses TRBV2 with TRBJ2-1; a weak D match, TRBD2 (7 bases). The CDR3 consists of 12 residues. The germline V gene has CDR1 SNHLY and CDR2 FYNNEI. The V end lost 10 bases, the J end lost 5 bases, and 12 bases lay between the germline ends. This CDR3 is CAKGGAHNEQFF. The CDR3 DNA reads TGTGCCAAGGGGGGGGCCCACAATGAGCAGTTCTTC.

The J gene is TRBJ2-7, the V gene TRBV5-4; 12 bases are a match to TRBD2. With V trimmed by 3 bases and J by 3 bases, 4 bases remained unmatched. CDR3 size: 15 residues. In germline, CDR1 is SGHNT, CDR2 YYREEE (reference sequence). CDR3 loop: CASSWGLAGDYEQYF. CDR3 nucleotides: TGTGCCAGCAGCTGGGGACTAGCGGGTGACTACGAGCAGTACTTC.

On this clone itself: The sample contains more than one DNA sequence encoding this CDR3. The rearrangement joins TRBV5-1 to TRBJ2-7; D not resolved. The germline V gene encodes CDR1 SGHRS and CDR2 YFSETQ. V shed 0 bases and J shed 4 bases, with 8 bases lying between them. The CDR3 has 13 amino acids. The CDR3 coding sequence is TGCGCCAGCAGCTTGGGAGGACGGTACGAGCAGTACTTC. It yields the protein CASSLGGRYEQYF.

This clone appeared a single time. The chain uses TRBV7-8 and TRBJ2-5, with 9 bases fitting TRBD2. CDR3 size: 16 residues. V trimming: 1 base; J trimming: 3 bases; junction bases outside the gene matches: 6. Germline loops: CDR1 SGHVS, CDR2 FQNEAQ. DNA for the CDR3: TGTGCCAGCAGCTTAGTGGGCGGGAGGGCCGAAGAGACCCAGTACTTC. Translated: CASSLVGGRAEETQYF.